This T cell receptor (beta chain) was found in a study of T cells after yellow fever vaccination. 5'RACE template switching generated TCR cDNA, adding a universal primer site and UMIs. TCRdb called the 5' RACE reads again in MiXCR, with one record for every CDR3 protein. The sample has 100,000 to 150,000 distinct CDR3 sequences; 13% to 15% are singletons. Germline values: CDR1 LGHNT, CDR2 FRNRAP. Trimming cost V 2 bases and J 1 base, with 14 bases left between them. There are 16 residues in the CDR3. This chain joins TRBV12-5 and TRBJ1-2, with D perhaps TRBD1 (6 bases). The material sequenced was CD8+ T cells sorted from PBMCs, taken 5 days after the yellow fever booster vaccination. The receptor was derived from a man aged 18 to 29 who received the YFV17D yellow fever vaccine. Here the CDR3 DNA reads TGTGCTAGTGGTTTGTCTCCGACAGGCGTTAACTATGGCTACACCTTC. Its protein is CASGLSPTGVNYGYTF.